This TCR beta chain was captured in a study of T cells in Graves' hyperthyroidism and ophthalmopathy. This clonotype was observed at least ten times. CDR1 SNHLY and CDR2 FYNNEI come from the germline V gene. V was pared by 8 bases and J by 1 base, with 7 bases of the junction left unmatched. The CDR3 sequence is 14 residues long. TCR beta CDR3 regions were amplified from RNA transcripts. Initially, a first-round RT-PCR of the TCR CDR3 employed the HTBI primer set. One entry per CDR3 protein results from TCRdb running MiXCR on the multiplex PCR reads. The repertoire holds about 600,000 distinct CDR3 sequences, with about 16% as singletons. Subjects with ophthalmopathy showed a Clinical Activity Score no lower than 3, a NOSPECS grade no lower than 4, and a duration shorter than 3 months. Each diagnosis drew on symptoms, thyroxine, TRAb, thyroid ultrasound and orbital computed tomography findings. Isolation of PBMCs was performed on around 9.8 ml fresh peripheral blood.

The chain uses TRBV2 and TRBJ1-1; 7 bases align to TRBD1. Sequenced material: blood. This sequence originates from a middle-aged woman with Graves' ophthalmopathy. CDR3 residues: CASRRGQGNTEAFF. The DNA of the CDR3 is TGTGCCAGCCGGAGGGGGCAGGGGAACACTGAAGCTTTCTTT.